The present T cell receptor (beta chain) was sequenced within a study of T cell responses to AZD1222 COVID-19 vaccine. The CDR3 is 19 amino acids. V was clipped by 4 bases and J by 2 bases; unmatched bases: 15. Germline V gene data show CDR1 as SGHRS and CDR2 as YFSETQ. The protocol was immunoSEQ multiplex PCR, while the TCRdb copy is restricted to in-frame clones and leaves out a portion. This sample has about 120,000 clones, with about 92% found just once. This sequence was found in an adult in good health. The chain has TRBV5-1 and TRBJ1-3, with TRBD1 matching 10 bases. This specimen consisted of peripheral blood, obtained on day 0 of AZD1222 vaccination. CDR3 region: CASSHTPGTGVQAGNTIYF. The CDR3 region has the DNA TGCGCCAGCAGCCATACTCCCGGGACAGGGGTTCAAGCTGGAAACACCATATATTTT.